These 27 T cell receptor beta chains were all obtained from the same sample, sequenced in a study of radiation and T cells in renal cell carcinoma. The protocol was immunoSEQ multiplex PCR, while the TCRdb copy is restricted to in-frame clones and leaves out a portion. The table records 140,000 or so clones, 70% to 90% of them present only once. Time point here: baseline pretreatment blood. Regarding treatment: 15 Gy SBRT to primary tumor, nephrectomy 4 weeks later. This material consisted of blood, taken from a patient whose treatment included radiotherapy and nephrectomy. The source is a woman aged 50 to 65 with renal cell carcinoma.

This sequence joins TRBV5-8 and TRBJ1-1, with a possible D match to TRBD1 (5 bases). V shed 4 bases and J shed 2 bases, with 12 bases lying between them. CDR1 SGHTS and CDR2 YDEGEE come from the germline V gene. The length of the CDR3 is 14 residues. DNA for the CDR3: TGTGCCAGCAGCAAGGGACTTTCAAACACTGAAGCTTTCTTT. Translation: CASSKGLSNTEAFF.

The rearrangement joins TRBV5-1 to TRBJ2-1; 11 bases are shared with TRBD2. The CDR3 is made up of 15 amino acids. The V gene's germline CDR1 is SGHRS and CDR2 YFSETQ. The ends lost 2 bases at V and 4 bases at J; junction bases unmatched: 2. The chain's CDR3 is CASSFSGGEYNEQFF. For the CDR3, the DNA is TGCGCCAGCAGCTTTAGCGGGGGGGAATACAATGAGCAGTTCTTC.

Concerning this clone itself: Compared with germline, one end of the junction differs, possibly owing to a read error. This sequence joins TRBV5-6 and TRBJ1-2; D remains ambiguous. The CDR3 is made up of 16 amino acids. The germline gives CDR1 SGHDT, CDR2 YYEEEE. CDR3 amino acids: CASTLRYSVLSFGYTF. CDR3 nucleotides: TGTGCCAGCACCTTGAGATACAGCGTTCTGAGTTTCGGCTACACCTTC. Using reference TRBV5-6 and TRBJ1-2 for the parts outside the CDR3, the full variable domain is DAGVTQSPTHLIKTRGQQVTLRCSPKSGHDTVSWYQQALGQGPQFIFQYYEEEERQRGNFPDRFSGHQFPNYSSELNVNALLLGDSALYLCASTLRYSVLSFGYTFGSGTRLTVV.

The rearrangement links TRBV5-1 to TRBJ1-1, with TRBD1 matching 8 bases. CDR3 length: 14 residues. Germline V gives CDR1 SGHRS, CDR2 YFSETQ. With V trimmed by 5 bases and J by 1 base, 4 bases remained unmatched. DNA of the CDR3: TGCGCCAGCAGGGCAGGGGGCCGGAACACTGAAGCTTTCTTT. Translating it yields CASRAGGRNTEAFF.

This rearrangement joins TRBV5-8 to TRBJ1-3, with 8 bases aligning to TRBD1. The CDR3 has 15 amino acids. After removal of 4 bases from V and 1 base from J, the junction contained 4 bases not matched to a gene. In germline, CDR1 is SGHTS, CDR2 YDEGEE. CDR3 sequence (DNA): TGTGCCAGCAGCCTACAGGGGGGATCTGGAAACACCATATATTTT. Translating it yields CASSLQGGSGNTIYF.

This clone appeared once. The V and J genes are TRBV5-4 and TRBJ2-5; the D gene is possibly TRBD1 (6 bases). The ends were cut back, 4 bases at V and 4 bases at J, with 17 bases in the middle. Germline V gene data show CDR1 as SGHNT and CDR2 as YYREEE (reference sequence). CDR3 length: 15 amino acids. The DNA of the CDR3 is TGTGCCAGCAGCCGAAACAGGGTCTCAGGAGAGACCCAGTACTTC. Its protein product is CASSRNRVSGETQYF.

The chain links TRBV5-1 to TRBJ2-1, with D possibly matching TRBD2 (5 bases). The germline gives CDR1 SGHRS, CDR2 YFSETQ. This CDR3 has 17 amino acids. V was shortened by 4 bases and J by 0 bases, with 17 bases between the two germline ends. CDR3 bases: TGCGCCAGCAGCCAAACCGGACTGGTGAGCTCCTACAATGAGCAGTTCTTC. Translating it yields CASSQTGLVSSYNEQFF.

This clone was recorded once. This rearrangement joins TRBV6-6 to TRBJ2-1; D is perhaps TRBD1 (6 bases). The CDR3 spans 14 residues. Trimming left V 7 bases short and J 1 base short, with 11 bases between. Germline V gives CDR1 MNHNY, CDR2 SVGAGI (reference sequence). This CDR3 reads CASTQGPSYNEQFF. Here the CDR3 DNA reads TGTGCCAGCACTCAGGGGCCTTCCTACAATGAGCAGTTCTTC.

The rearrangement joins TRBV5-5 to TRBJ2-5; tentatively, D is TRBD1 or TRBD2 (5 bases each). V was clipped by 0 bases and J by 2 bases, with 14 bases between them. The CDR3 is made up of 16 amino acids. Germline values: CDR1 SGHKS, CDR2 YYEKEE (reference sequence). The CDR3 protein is CASSLAKGTGQETQYF. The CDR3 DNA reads TGTGCCAGCAGCTTGGCGAAAGGGACCGGTCAAGAGACCCAGTACTTC.

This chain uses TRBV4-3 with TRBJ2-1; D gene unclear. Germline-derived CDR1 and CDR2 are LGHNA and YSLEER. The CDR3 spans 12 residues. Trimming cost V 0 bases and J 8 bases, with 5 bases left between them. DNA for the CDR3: TGCGCCAGCAGCCAAGACGGCGATGAGCAGTTCTTC. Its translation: CASSQDGDEQFF.

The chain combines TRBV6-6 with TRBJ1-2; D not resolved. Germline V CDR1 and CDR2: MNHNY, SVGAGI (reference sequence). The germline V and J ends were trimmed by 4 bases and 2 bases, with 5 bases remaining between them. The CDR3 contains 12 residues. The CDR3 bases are TGTGCCAGCAGTTCCCCCAACTATGGCTACACCTTC. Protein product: CASSSPNYGYTF.

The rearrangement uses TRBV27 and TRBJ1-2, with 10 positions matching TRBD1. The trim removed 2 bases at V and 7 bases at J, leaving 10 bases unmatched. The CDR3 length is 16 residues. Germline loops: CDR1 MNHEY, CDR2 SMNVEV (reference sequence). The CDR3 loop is CASSLGTGELESGYTF. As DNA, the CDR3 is TGTGCCAGCAGTTTAGGGACAGGGGAATTAGAGAGTGGCTACACCTTC.

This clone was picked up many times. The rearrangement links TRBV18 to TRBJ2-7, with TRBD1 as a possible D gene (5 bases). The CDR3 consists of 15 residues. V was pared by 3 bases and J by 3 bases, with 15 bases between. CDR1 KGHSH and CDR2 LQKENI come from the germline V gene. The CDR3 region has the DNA TGTGCCAGCTCACCGGGCAGGGCCTTCCTCTACGAGCAGTACTTC. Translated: CASSPGRAFLYEQYF.

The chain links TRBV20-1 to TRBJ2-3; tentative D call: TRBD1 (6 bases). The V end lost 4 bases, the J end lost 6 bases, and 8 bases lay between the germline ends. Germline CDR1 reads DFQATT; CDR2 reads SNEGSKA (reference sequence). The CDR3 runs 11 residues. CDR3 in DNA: TGCAGTGCTACAGGGGCCGATACGCAGTATTTT. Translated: CSATGADTQYF.

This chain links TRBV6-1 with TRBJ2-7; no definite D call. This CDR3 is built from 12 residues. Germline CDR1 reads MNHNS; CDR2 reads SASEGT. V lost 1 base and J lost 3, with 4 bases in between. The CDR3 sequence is CASSEESYEQYF. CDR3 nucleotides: TGTGCCAGCAGTGAAGAGAGCTACGAGCAGTACTTC.

CDR3 in amino acids: CASSRGVPEADNSPLHF. The CDR3 nucleotides are TGCGCCAGCAGCCGAGGGGTTCCGGAAGCGGATAATTCACCCCTCCACTTT. J is TRBJ1-6 and V is TRBV4-3, with D tentatively TRBD1 (5 bases). CDR3 size: 17 residues. V was shortened by 4 bases and J by 5 bases, with 18 bases between the two germline ends. Germline V gene lookup returns CDR1 LGHNA and CDR2 YSLEER.

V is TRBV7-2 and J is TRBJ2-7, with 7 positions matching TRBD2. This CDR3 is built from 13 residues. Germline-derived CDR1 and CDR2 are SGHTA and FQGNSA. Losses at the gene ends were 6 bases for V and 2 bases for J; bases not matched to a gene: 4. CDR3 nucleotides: TGTGCCAGCAGGGCGGGGGTGACCTACGAGCAGTACTTC. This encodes CASRAGVTYEQYF.

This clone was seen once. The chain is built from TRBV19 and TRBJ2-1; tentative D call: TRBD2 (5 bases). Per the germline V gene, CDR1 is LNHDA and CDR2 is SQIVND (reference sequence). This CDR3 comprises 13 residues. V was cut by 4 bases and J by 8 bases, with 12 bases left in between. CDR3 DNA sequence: TGTGCCAGTAGTAGGGAGCGTTTGGATGAGCAGTTCTTC. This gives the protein CASSRERLDEQFF.

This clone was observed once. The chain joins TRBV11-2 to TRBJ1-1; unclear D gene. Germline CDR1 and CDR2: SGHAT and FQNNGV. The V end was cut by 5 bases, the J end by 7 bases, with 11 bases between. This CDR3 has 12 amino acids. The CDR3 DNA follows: TGTGCCAGCAGCCCCTTAGGAAGTGAAGCTTTCTTT. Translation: CASSPLGSEAFF.

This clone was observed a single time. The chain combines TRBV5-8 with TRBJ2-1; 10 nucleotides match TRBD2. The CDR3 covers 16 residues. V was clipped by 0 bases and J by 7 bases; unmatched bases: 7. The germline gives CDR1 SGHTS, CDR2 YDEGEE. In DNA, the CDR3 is TGTGCCAGCAGCTTGGTCCTAGCGGGGGATTGGAATGAGCAGTTCTTC. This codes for CASSLVLAGDWNEQFF.

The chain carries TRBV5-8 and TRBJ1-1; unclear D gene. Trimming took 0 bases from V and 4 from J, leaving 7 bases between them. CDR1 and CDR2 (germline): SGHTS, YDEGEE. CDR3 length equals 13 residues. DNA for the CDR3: TGTGCCAGCAGCTTGGAGGGATTCACTGAAGCTTTCTTT. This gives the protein CASSLEGFTEAFF.

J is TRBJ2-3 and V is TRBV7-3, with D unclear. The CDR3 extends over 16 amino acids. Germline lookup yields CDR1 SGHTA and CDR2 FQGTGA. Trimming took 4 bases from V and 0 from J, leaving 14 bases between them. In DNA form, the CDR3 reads TGTGCCAGCAGCTCTATGGGTACGACTAGCACAGATACGCAGTATTTT. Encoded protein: CASSSMGTTSTDTQYF.

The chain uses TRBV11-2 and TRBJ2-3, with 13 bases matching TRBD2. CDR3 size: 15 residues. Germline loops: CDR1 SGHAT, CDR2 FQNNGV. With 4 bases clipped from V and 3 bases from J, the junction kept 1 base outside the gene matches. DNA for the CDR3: TGTGCCAGCAGCTCGGGACTAGCGGGGACAGATACGCAGTATTTT. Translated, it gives CASSSGLAGTDTQYF. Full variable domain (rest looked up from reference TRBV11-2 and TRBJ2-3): EAGVAQSPRYKIIEKRQSVAFWCNPISGHATLYWYQQILGQGPKLLIQFQNNGVVDDSQLPKDRFSAERLKGVDSTLKIQPAKLEDSAVYLCASSSGLAGTDTQYFGPGTRLTVL.

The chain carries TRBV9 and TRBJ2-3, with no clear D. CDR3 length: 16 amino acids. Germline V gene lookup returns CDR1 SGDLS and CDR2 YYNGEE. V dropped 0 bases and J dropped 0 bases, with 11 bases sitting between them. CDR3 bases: TGTGCCAGCAGCGTAGCGGTAGCCCATAGCACAGATACGCAGTATTTT. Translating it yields CASSVAVAHSTDTQYF.

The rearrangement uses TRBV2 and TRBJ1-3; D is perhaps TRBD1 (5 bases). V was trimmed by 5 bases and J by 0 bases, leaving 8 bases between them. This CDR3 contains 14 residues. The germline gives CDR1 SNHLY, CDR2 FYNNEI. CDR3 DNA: TGTGCCAGCAGTCCCGACAGCTCTGGAAACACCATATATTTT. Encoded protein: CASSPDSSGNTIYF. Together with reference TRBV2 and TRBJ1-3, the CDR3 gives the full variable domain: EPEVTQTPSHQVTQMGQEVILRCVPISNHLYFYWYRQILGQKVEFLVSFYNNEISEKSEIFDDQFSVERPDGSNFTLKIRSTKLEDSAMYFCASSPDSSGNTIYFGEGSWLTVV.

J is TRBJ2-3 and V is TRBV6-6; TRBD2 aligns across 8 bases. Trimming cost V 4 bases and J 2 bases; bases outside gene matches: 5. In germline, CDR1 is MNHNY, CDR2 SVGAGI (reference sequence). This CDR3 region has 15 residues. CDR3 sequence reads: CASSFVAGFTDTQYF. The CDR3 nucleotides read TGTGCCAGCAGTTTTGTAGCGGGGTTCACAGATACGCAGTATTTT.

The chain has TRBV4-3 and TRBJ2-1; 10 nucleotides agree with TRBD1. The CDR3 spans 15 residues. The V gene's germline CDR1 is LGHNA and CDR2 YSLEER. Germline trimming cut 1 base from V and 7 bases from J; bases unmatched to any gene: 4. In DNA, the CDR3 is TGCGCCAGCAGCCAAGGACAGGGGGCTGATAATGAGCAGTTCTTC. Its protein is CASSQGQGADNEQFF.